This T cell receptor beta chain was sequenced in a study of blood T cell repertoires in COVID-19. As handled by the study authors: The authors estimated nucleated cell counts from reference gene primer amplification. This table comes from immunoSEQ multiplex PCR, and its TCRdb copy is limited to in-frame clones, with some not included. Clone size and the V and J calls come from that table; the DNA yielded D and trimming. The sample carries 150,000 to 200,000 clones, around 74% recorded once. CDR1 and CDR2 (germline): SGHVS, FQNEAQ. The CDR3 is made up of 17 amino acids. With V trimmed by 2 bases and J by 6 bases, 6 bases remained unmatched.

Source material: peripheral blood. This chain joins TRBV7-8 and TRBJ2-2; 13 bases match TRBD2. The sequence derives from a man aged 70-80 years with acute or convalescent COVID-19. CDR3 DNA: TGTGCCAGCAGCTTAACAGAGGGGACTAGCGGGGCCGGGGAGCTGTTTTTT. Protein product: CASSLTEGTSGAGELFF.